The 21 T cell receptor beta chains reported below all come from one sample, sequenced in a study of cytomegalovirus exposure and HLA in healthy donors. Produced via immunoSEQ multiplex PCR; TCRdb's table is partial and in-frame only. The sample lists about 130,000 clones, under 90% occurring once. Sequencing was done on a sample of PBMCs. The receptors were gathered from a woman under 30 in good health and CMV-seronegative.

The CDR3 spells CASSLSPLMTSGRTLYNEQFF. CDR3 in DNA: TGTGCCAGCAGTTTATCACCCCTCATGACTAGCGGGAGGACCCTTTACAATGAGCAGTTCTTC. The chain links TRBV27 to TRBJ2-1, with 13 positions matching TRBD2. The V and J ends lost 0 bases and 4 bases, in that order; junction bases with no gene match: 15. Germline-derived CDR1 and CDR2 are MNHEY and SMNVEV (reference sequence). The CDR3 contains 21 residues.

The chain has TRBV5-4 and TRBJ2-7, with 12 bases that match TRBD2. This CDR3 spans 14 amino acids. V gave up 5 bases and J gave up 3 bases; unmatched junction bases: 3. Germline V gene lookup returns CDR1 SGHNT and CDR2 YYREEE (reference sequence). The CDR3, as DNA: TGTGCCAGCAGTCGGACTAGCGGGAACTACGAGCAGTACTTC. As protein: CASSRTSGNYEQYF. Looking up the rest from reference TRBV5-4 and TRBJ2-7 gives the full variable domain: ETGVTQSPTHLIKTRGQQVTLRCSSQSGHNTVSWYQQALGQGPQFIFQYYREEENGRGNFPPRFSGLQFPNYSSELNVNALELDDSALYLCASSRTSGNYEQYFGPGTRLTVT.

The CDR3 DNA reads TGTGCCAGCAGTTACACTAGCGGGAGATTAGATACGCAGTATTTT. Amino acids: CASSYTSGRLDTQYF. V gene TRBV6-5 combines with J gene TRBJ2-3; 11 bases are shared with TRBD2. Germline V gene data show CDR1 as MNHEY and CDR2 as SVGAGI. The V and J ends lost 2 bases and 5 bases, in that order; junction bases with no gene match: 3. This CDR3 is built from 15 residues.

CDR3: CASSQEASGRGYEQYF. CDR3 nucleotides: TGCGCCAGCAGCCAAGAGGCAAGCGGGAGGGGGTACGAGCAGTACTTC. J is TRBJ2-7 and V is TRBV4-1; 10 nucleotides agree with TRBD2. The CDR3 is 16 residues long. Germline V gene sequence: CDR1 MGHRA, CDR2 YSYEKL. J was trimmed by 4 bases and V by 0 bases; bases with no gene match: 6.

The V and J genes are TRBV19 and TRBJ1-5, with D perhaps matching TRBD1 (5 bases). Germline V CDR1 and CDR2: LNHDA, SQIVND (reference sequence). Trimming left V 6 bases short and J 4 bases short, with 7 bases between. There are 12 residues in the CDR3. CDR3 nucleotide sequence: TGTGCCAGTAGGCAGGGTAATCAGCCCCAGCATTTT. It specifies CASRQGNQPQHF.

J is TRBJ2-3 and V is TRBV25-1; TRBD2 matches 7 bases. V lost 5 bases to trimming and J lost 1 base; unmatched junction nucleotides: 9. Germline assignment: CDR1 MGHDK and CDR2 SYGVNS. There are 16 residues in the CDR3. This chain's CDR3 is CASSRWVGGGTDTQYF. The CDR3 nucleotides read TGTGCCAGCAGTCGCTGGGTGGGAGGGGGCACAGATACGCAGTATTTT.

V gene TRBV5-6 combines with J gene TRBJ1-4, with a possible D match to TRBD1 (5 bases). There are 13 residues in the CDR3. Germline lookup yields CDR1 SGHDT and CDR2 YYEEEE. V was trimmed by 2 bases and J by 6 bases, leaving 8 bases between them. The CDR3 DNA follows: TGTGCCAGCAGCTTAGGGGTTGATGAAAAACTGTTTTTT. Translated, it gives CASSLGVDEKLFF.

This clone was detected only a few times. V and J are TRBV4-1 and TRBJ2-7; D unresolved. V lost 2 bases and J 5 bases, leaving 13 bases between the germline ends. There are 14 residues in the CDR3. Germline-derived CDR1 and CDR2 are MGHRA and YSYEKL. CDR3 DNA sequence: TGCGCCAGCAGCCAAATTCAGAAACCAGACGAGCAGTACTTC. Protein: CASSQIQKPDEQYF.

The genes are TRBV27 and TRBJ2-3; TRBD2 matches at 10 bases. This CDR3 contains 17 residues. CDR1 and CDR2 (germline): MNHEY, SMNVEV (reference sequence). V was clipped by 7 bases and J by 6 bases; unmatched bases: 16. The CDR3 DNA follows: TGTGCCAGCACAACCTGGGGCCTAGCGGGAGAGCAGGATACGCAGTATTTT. Translation: CASTTWGLAGEQDTQYF.

CDR3 residues: CASSRSGGGFHEQFF. CDR3 in DNA: TGTGCCAGCAGTCGTAGCGGGGGGGGTTTTCATGAGCAGTTCTTC. The chain uses TRBV27 and TRBJ2-1, with 11 bases fitting TRBD2. V lost 5 bases, J lost 8 bases, and 8 bases stayed unmatched. CDR1 and CDR2 (germline): MNHEY, SMNVEV (reference sequence). The CDR3 spans 15 residues.

The chain carries TRBV18 and TRBJ2-7; D gene uncertain. The CDR3 has 13 residues. Trimming took off 5 bases at V and 0 bases at J, with 8 bases between the two ends. The germline CDR1 and CDR2 sequences are KGHSH and LQKENI. The CDR3 nucleotides read TGTGCCAGCTCAAAAGGCGGCTCCTACGAGCAGTACTTC. It codes for CASSKGGSYEQYF. Full variable domain (outside the CDR3, taken from reference TRBV18 and TRBJ2-7): NAGVMQNPRHLVRRRGQEARLRCSPMKGHSHVYWYRQLPEEGLKFMVYLQKENIIDESGMPKERFSAEFPKEGPSILRIQQVVRGDSAAYFCASSKGGSYEQYFGPGTRLTVT.

About this clone itself: Sequence at one end of the junction differs from germline and may be a read error. The J gene is TRBJ2-1, the V gene TRBV27; the match to TRBD1 covers 9 bases. The V gene's germline CDR1 is MNHEY and CDR2 SMNVEV (reference sequence). The CDR3 totals 14 residues. The CDR3 nucleotides read TGTGCCAGCAGCCCCCGGGACAGGGTCAATAAGCAGTTCTTC. Its translation: CASSPRDRVNKQFF.

This chain joins TRBV27 and TRBJ1-2, with D uncertain. Germline V gene lookup returns CDR1 MNHEY and CDR2 SMNVEV (reference sequence). Trimming took off 6 bases at V and 1 base at J, with 15 bases between the two ends. The CDR3 contains 15 residues. In DNA, the CDR3 is TGTGCCAGCAGCCAGAGGCCCGGGGTTAACTATGGCTACACCTTC. Translation: CASSQRPGVNYGYTF.

The V call is TRBV6-6, the J call TRBJ2-2; D is ambiguous. Germline loops: CDR1 MNHNY, CDR2 SVGAGI (reference sequence). This CDR3 has 16 residues. The V end was cut by 2 bases, the J end by 6 bases, with 16 bases between. This CDR3 is CASSYHYVAESGELFF. The CDR3 coding sequence is TGTGCCAGCAGTTACCATTACGTAGCAGAATCCGGGGAGCTGTTTTTT.

The rearrangement uses TRBV19 and TRBJ1-3; TRBD1 agrees at 7 bases. After removal of 6 bases from V and 0 bases from J, the junction contained 5 bases not matched to a gene. This CDR3 contains 15 residues. Germline CDR1 and CDR2: LNHDA and SQIVND (reference sequence). CDR3 protein: CASSHDRASGNTIYF. The CDR3 region has the DNA TGTGCCAGTAGCCATGACAGGGCCTCTGGAAACACCATATATTTT.

This sequence joins TRBV28 and TRBJ2-4; TRBD1 agrees at 7 bases. This CDR3 is 14 amino acids long. Germline CDR1 and CDR2: MDHEN and SYDVKM. V lost 2 bases, J lost 12 bases, and 10 bases stayed unmatched. CDR3: CASSLTVRQGAQYF. The CDR3 bases are TGTGCCAGCAGTTTAACGGTGAGACAGGGAGCTCAGTACTTC. The full variable domain, rest sourced from reference TRBV28 and TRBJ2-4, is DVKVTQSSRYLVKRTGEKVFLECVQDMDHENMFWYRQDPGLGLRLIYFSYDVKMKEKGDIPEGYSVSREKKERFSLILESASTNQTSMYLCASSLTVRQGAQYFGAGTRLSVL.

This clone appeared a single time. This sequence joins TRBV5-4 and TRBJ2-5; 10 bases are shared with TRBD1. Germline V gives CDR1 SGHNT, CDR2 YYREEE (reference sequence). CDR3 length: 15 residues. V shed 3 bases and J 5 bases; nucleotides not matched to a gene: 7. The CDR3 region has the DNA TGTGCCAGCAGCTCAGGACAGGGGGAAACGGAGACCCAGTACTTC. The encoded protein is CASSSGQGETETQYF.

The rearrangement uses TRBV7-2 and TRBJ1-1, with D possibly matching TRBD1 (5 bases). In germline, CDR1 is SGHTA, CDR2 FQGNSA. CDR3 length equals 13 residues. Trimming took 1 base from V and 10 from J, leaving 13 bases between them. The CDR3 DNA reads TGTGCCAGCAGCTTAGAGGCGGGGGACCGAGCTTTCTTT. This encodes CASSLEAGDRAFF.

J is TRBJ2-7 and V is TRBV6-5; possible D gene TRBD1, 6 bases. This CDR3 contains 13 residues. With 6 bases removed from V and 1 base from J, the gap between germline ends came to 10 bases. Germline V gene lookup returns CDR1 MNHEY and CDR2 SVGAGI. The CDR3 is CASRTGTSYEQYF. The CDR3 DNA is TGTGCCAGCAGAACCGGGACATCCTACGAGCAGTACTTC.

This chain joins TRBV29-1 and TRBJ2-7; 7 nucleotides agree with TRBD1. This CDR3 contains 15 residues. J lost 0 bases, V lost 0 bases, and 5 bases had no gene match. Germline V gene data show CDR1 as SQVTM and CDR2 as ANQGSEA. CDR3 amino acids: CSVEDRDSSSYEQYF. For the CDR3, the DNA is TGCAGCGTTGAAGATCGGGACAGTAGCTCCTACGAGCAGTACTTC.

This chain connects TRBV27 to TRBJ2-3; D unclear. The CDR3 length is 13 residues. The germline V gene has CDR1 MNHEY and CDR2 SMNVEV (reference sequence). Trimming cost V 3 bases and J 6 bases, with 10 bases left between them. The CDR3: CASSLNWLDTQYF. CDR3 DNA sequence: TGTGCCAGCAGTTTGAATTGGCTGGATACGCAGTATTTT.